Following are 2 T cell receptor beta chains from one sample sequenced in a study of cytomegalovirus exposure and HLA in healthy donors. The study ran its PCR with 60 Vbeta and 13 Jbeta primers. Assay: immunoSEQ multiplex PCR; the TCRdb copy retains only in-frame clones and omits some. The table lists 91,000 or so clones, 70% to 85% of them singletons. Sequenced sample: PBMCs. All receptors come from a young man in good health and CMV-seropositive.

This chain connects TRBV5-4 to TRBJ2-7, with TRBD1 as a possible D gene (6 bases). The germline V gene encodes CDR1 SGHNT and CDR2 YYREEE (reference sequence). Between the trimmed V and J ends, which lost 2 bases and 7 bases, there was a span of 16 bases. The CDR3 is made up of 14 amino acids. The CDR3 reads CASSFKTGGLEQYF. The CDR3 DNA follows: TGTGCCAGCAGCTTTAAGACAGGCGGACTTGAGCAGTACTTC.

The genes are TRBV30 and TRBJ2-1; 8 bases align to TRBD2. Germline lookup yields CDR1 GTSNPN and CDR2 SVGIG (reference sequence). The CDR3 has 12 residues. V shed 4 bases and J 7 bases; nucleotides not matched to a gene: 3. CDR3: CAWTPGGNEQFF. In DNA form, the CDR3 reads TGTGCCTGGACTCCGGGGGGGAATGAGCAGTTCTTC.